This TCR beta chain was identified during a study of shared clonotypes between healthy human individuals. The germline V and J ends were trimmed by 6 bases and 5 bases, with 7 bases remaining between them. Germline CDR1 SQVTM, CDR2 ANQGSEA. CDR3 size: 10 residues. The protocol was immunoSEQ multiplex PCR, while the TCRdb copy is restricted to in-frame clones and leaves out a portion. Here the sample spans about 2.4 million clones, 80% to 95% being singletons. About this clone: Within the sample, other DNA sequences also encode this same CDR3.

V usage is TRBV29-1 and J usage is TRBJ2-5; D ambiguous. Sequenced input: naive CD4+ T cells from PBMCs. Documented subset: CD45RA+ positively selected. This sequence originates from a man aged 18 to 30 in good health. Some clones in this sample may be carry-over from other donors' samples. Here the CDR3 DNA reads TGCAGCGTGGGAAAGGAGACCCAGTACTTC. It encodes CSVGKETQYF. Full variable domain (missing parts from reference TRBV29-1 and TRBJ2-5): SAVISQKPSRDICQRGTSLTIQCQVDSQVTMMFWYRQQPGQSLTLIATANQGSEATYESGFVIDKFPISRPNLTFSTLTVSNMSPEDSSIYLCSVGKETQYFGPGTRLLVL.